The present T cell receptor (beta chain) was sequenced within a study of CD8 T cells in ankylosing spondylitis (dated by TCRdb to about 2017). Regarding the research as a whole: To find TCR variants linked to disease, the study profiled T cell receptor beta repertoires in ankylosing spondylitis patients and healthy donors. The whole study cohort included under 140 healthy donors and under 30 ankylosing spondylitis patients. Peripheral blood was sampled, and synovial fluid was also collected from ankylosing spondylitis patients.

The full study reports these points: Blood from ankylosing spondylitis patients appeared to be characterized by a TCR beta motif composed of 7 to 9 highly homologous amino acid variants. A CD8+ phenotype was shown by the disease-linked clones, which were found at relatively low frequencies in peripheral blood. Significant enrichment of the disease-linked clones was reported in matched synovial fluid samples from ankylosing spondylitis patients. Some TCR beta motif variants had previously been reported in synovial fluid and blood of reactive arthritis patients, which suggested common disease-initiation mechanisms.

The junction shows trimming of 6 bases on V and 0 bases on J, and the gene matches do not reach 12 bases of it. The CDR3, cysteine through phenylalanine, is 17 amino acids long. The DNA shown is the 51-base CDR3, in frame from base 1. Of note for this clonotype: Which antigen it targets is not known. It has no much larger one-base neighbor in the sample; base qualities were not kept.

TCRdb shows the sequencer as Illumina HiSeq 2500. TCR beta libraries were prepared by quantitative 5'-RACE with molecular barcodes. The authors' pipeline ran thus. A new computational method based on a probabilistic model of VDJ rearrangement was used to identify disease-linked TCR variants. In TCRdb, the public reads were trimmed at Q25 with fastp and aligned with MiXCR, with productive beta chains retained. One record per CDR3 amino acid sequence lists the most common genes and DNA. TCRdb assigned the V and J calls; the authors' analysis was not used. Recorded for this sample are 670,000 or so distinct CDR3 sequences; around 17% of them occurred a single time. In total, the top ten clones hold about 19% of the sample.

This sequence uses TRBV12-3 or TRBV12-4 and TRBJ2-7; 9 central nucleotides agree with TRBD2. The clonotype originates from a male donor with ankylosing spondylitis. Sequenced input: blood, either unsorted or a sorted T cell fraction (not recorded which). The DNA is TGTGCCAGCAGCAAATTCACCGGGACTAGCTTCTCCTACGAGCAGTACTTC. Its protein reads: CASSKFTGTSFSYEQYF.